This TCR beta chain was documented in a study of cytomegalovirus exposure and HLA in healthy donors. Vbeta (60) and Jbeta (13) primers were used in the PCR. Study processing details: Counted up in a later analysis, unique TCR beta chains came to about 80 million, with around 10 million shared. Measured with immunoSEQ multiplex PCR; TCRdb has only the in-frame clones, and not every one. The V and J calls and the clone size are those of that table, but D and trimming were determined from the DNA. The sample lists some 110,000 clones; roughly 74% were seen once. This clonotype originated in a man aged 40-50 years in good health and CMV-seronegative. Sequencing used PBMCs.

Written as DNA, the CDR3 is TGTGCCAGCAGGGGGACAGGGGAGACTGAGCAGTTCTTC. Residues: CASRGTGETEQFF. The V call is TRBV5-6, the J call TRBJ2-1; 10 positions match TRBD1. Germline loops: CDR1 SGHDT, CDR2 YYEEEE. J gave up 9 bases and V 5 bases, and 5 bases lay outside the gene matches. The CDR3 is made up of 13 amino acids.